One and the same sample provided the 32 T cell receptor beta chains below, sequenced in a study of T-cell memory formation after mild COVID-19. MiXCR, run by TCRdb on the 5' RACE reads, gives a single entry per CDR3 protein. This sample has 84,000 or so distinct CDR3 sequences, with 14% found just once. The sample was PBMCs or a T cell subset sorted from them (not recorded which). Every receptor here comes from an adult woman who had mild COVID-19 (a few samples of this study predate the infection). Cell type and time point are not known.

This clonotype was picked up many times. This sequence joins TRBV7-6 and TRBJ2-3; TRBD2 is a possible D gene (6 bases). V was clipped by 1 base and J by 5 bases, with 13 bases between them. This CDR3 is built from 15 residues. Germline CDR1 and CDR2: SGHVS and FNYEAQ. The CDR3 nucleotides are TGTGCCAGCAGCTTAGATGGCCAGGGAGGAGATACGCAGTATTTT. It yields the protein CASSLDGQGGDTQYF.

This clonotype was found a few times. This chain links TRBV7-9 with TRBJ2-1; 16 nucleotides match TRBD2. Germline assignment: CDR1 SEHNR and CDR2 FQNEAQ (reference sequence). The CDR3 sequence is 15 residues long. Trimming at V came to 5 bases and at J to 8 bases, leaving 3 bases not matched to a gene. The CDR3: CASSTGTSGRDEQFF. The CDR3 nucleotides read TGTGCCAGCAGCACCGGGACTAGCGGGAGGGATGAGCAGTTCTTC.

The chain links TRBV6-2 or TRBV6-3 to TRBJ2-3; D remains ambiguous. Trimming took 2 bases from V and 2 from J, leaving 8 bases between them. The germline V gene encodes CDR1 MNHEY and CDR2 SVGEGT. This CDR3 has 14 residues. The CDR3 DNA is TGTGCCAGCAGTTACGGGTCTTCCACAGATACGCAGTATTTT. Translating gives CASSYGSSTDTQYF.

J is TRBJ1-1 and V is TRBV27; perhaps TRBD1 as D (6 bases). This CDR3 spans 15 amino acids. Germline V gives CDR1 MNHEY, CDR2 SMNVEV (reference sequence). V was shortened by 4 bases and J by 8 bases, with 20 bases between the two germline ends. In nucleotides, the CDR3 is TGTGCCAGCAGTTCGGCATACAGGGTGGGGAACGAAGCTTTCTTT. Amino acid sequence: CASSSAYRVGNEAFF.

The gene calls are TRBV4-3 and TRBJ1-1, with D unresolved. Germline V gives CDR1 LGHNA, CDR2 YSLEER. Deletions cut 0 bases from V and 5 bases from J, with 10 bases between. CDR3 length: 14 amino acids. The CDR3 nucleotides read TGCGCCAGCAGCCAAGATATCAGTCGGACTGAAGCTTTCTTT. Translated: CASSQDISRTEAFF.

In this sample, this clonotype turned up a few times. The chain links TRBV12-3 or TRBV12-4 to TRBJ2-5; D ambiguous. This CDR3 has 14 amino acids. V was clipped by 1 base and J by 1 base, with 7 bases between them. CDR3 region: CASSLVLRQETQYF. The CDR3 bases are TGTGCCAGCAGTTTAGTATTGCGCCAAGAGACCCAGTACTTC.

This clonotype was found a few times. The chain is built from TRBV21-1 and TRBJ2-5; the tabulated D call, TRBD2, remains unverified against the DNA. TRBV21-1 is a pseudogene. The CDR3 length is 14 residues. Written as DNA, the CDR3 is TGTGCCAGCAGCCCCGGTAGGGCAGAAGAGACCCAGTACTTC. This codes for CASSPGRAEETQYF.

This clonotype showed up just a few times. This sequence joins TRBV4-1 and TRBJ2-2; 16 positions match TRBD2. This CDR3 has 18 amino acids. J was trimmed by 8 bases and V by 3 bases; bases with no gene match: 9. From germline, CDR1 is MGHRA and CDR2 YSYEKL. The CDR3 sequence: CASSHEPGLAGGLGELFF. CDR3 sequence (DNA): TGCGCCAGCAGCCATGAACCGGGACTAGCGGGGGGGCTGGGGGAGCTGTTTTTT.

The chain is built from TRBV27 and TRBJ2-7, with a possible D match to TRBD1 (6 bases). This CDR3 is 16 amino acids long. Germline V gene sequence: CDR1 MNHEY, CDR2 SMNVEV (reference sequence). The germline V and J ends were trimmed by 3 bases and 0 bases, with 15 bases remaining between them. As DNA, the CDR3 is TGTGCCAGCAGTTTGGATTTTGGACAGTACTCCTACGAGCAGTACTTC. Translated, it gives CASSLDFGQYSYEQYF.

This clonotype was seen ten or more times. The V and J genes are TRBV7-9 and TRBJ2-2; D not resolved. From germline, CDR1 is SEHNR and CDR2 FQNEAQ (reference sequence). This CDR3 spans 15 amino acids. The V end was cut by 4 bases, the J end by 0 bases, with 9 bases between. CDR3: CASSSTLPNTGELFF. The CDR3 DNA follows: TGTGCCAGCAGCTCCACCCTCCCGAACACCGGGGAGCTGTTTTTT.

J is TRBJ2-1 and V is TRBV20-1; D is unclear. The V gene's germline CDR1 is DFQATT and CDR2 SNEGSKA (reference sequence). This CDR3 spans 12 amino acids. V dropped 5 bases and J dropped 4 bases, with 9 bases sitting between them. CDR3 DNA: TGCAGTGCTTATCCACGGTACAATGAGCAGTTCTTC. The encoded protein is CSAYPRYNEQFF.

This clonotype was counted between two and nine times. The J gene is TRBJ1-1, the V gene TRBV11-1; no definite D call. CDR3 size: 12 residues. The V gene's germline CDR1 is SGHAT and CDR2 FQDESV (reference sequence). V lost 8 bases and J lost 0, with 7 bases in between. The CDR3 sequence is CASSDMNTEAFF. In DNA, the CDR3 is TGTGCCAGCTCCGATATGAACACTGAAGCTTTCTTT.

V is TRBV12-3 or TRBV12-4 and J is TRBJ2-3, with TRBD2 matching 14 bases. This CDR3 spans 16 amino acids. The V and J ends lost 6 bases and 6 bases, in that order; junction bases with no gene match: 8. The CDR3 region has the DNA TGTGCCAGCAGCCTGACTAGCGGGAGGGACAGGGATACGCAGTATTTT. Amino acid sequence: CASSLTSGRDRDTQYF.

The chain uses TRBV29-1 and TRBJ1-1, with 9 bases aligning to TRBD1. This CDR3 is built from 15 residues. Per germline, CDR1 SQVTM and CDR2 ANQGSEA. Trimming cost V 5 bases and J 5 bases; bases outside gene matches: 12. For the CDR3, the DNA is TGCAGCGTTCAGGGGACAGGGACTCCAAGAACTGAAGCTTTCTTT. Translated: CSVQGTGTPRTEAFF.

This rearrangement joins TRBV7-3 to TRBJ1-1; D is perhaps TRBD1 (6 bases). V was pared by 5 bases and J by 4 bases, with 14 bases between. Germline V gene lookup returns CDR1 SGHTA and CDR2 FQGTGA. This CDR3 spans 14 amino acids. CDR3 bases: TGTGCCAGCAGCCAGGCGCAGGGGTCCACTGAAGCTTTCTTT. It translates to CASSQAQGSTEAFF.

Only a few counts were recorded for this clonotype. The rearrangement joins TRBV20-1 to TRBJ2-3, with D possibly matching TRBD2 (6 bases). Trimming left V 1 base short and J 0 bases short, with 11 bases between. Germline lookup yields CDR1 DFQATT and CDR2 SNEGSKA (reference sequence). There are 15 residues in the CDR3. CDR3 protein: CSARVPRGSTDTQYF. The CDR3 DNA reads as TGCAGTGCTAGAGTCCCCCGGGGGAGCACAGATACGCAGTATTTT.

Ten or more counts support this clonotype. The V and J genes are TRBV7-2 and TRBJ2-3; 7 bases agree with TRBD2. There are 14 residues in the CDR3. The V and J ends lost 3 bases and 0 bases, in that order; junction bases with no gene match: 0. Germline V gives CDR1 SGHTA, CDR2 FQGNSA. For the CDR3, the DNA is TGTGCCAGCAGCTTTAGCGGGAGCACAGATACGCAGTATTTT. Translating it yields CASSFSGSTDTQYF. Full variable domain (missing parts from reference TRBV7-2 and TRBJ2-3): GAGVSQSPSNKVTEKGKDVELRCDPISGHTALYWYRQSLGQGLEFLIYFQGNSAPDKSGLPSDRFSAERTGGSVSTLTIQRTQQEDSAVYLCASSFSGSTDTQYFGPGTRLTVL.

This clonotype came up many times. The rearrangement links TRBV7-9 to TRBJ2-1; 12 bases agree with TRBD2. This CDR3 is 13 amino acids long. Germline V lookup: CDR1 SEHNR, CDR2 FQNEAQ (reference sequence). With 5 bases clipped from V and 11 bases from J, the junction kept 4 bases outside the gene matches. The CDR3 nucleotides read TGTGCCAGCAGCCAAGGACTAGCGGGGCAGCAGTTCTTC. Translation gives CASSQGLAGQQFF. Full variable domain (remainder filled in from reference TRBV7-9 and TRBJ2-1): DTGVSQNPRHKITKRGQNVTFRCDPISEHNRLYWYRQTLGQGPEFLTYFQNEAQLEKSRLLSDRFSAERPKGSFSTLEIQRTEQGDSAMYLCASSQGLAGQQFFGPGTRLTVL.

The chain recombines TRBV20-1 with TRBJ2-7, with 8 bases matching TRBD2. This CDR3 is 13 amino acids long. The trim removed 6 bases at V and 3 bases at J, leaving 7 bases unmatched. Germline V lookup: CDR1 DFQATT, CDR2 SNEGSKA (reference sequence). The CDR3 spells CSARGAMNYEQYF. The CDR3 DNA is TGCAGTGCGCGGGGGGCAATGAACTACGAGCAGTACTTC.

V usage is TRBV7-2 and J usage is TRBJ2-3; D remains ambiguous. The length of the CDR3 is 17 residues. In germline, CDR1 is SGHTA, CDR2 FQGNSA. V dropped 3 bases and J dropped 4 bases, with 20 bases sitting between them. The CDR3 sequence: CASSFAYTDPNADTQYF. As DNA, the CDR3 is TGTGCCAGCAGCTTTGCGTACACGGATCCAAACGCAGATACGCAGTATTTT.

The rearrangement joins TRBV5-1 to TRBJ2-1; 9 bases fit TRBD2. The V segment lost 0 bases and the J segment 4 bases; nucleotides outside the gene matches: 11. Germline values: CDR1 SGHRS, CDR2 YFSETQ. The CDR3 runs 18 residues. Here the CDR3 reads CASSLDSGQAGGYNEQFF. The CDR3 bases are TGCGCCAGCAGCTTGGACTCGGGTCAAGCGGGGGGATACAATGAGCAGTTCTTC.

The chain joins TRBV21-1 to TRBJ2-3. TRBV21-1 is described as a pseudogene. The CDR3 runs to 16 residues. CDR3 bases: TGTGCCAGCAGCAAAGATGCGGAACGAAGCACAGATACGCAGTATTTT. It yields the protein CASSKDAERSTDTQYF.

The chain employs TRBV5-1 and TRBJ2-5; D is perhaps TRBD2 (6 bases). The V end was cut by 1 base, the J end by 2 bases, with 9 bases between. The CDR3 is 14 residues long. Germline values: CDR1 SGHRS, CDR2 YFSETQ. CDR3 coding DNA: TGCGCCAGCAGCTTGTACGGGGGTCAAGAGACCCAGTACTTC. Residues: CASSLYGGQETQYF.

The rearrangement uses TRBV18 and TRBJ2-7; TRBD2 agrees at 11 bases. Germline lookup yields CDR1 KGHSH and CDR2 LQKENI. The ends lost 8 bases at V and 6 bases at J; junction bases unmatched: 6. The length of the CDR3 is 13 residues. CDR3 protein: CASMQLAGAEQYF. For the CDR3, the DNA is TGTGCCAGCATGCAACTAGCGGGGGCCGAGCAGTACTTC.

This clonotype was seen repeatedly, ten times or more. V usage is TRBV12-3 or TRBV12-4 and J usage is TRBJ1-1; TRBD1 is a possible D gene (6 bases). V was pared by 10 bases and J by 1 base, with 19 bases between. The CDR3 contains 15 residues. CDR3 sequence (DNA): TGTGCCATCACGGGGGGGCGGATCAAGAACACTGAAGCTTTCTTT. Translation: CAITGGRIKNTEAFF.

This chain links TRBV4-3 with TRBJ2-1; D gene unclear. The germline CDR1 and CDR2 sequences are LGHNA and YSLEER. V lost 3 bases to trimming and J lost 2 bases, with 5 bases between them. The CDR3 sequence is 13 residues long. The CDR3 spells CASSHLTYNEQFF. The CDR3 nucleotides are TGCGCCAGCAGCCACCTTACCTACAATGAGCAGTTCTTC.

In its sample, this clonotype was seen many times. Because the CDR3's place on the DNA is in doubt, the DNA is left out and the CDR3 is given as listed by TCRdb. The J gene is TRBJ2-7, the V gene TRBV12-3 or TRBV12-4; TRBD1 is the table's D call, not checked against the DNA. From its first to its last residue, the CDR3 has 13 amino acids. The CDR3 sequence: CASSFWGQGALNF.

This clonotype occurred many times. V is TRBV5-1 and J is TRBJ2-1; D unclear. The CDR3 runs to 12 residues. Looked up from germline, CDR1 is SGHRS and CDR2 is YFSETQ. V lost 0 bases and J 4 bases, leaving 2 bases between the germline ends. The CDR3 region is CASSLVYNEQFF. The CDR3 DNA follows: TGCGCCAGCAGCTTGGTTTACAATGAGCAGTTCTTC.

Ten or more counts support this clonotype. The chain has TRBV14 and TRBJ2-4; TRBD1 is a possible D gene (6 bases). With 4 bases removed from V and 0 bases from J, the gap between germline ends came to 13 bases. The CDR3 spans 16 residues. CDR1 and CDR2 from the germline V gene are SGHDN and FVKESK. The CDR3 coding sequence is TGTGCCAGCAGCCCTACTACAGGGAGAGCCAAAAACATTCAGTACTTC. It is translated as CASSPTTGRAKNIQYF.

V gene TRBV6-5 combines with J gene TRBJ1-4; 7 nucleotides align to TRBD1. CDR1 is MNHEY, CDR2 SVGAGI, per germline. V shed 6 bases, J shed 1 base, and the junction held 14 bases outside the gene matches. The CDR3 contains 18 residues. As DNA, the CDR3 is TGTGCCAGCAGCCCCGGGACATACCAGGGGGAAACTAATGAAAAACTGTTTTTT. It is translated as CASSPGTYQGETNEKLFF.

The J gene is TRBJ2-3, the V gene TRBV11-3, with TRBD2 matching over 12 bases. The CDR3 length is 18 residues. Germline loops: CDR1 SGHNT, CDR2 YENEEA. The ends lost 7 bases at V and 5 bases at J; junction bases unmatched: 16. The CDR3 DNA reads TGTGCCAGCACCTCCTATCTAGCGGGAGGGCCGGGCGAAGATACGCAGTATTTT. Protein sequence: CASTSYLAGGPGEDTQYF.

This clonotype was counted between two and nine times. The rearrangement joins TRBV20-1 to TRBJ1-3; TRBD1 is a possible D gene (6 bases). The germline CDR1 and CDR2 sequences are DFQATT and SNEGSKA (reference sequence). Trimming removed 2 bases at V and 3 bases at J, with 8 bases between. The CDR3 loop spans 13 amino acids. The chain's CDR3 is CSARSRGGNTIYF. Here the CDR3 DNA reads TGCAGTGCTAGAAGCAGGGGTGGAAACACCATATATTTT.